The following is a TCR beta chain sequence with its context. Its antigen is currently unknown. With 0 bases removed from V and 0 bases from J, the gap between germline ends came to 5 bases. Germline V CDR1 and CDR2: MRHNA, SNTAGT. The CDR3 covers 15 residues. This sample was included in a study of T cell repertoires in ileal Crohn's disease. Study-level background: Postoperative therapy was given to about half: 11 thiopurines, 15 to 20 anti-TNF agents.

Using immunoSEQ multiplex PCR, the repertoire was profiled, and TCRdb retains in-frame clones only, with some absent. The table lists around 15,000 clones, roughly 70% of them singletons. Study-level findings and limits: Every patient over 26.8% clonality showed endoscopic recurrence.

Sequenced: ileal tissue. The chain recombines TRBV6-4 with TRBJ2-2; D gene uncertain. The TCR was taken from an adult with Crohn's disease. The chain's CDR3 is CASSDSTANTGELFF. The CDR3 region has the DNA TGTGCCAGCAGTGACTCCACAGCGAACACCGGGGAGCTGTTTTTT.